This record looks at one T cell receptor (beta chain) sequence and its context. The antigen is undetermined. This entry comes from a study of OX40 agonist ivuxolimab in advanced cancers. About the study: The dose-escalation cohort was roughly 84% male, with a mean age of approximately 62 years, ranging roughly 20 to 90. Checkpoint inhibitors had been given previously to under 50% of patients.

Study-level results: The mean number of expanded clones was higher in CD8+ T cells than in CD4+.

This table comes from immunoSEQ multiplex PCR, and its TCRdb copy is limited to in-frame clones, with some not included. The sample records about 93,000 clones, roughly 89% being singletons. Source: CD4+ or CD8+ T cells sorted from blood, taken in a trial of the OX40 agonist ivuxolimab. The receptor was derived from an adult with an advanced solid tumor such as melanoma, head and neck, liver or kidney cancer.

CDR3 DNA sequence: TGTGCCAGCAGCTTAGGGCCTCAGGGATCCGGTGAGCAGTTCTTC. Amino acids: CASSLGPQGSGEQFF. The gene calls are TRBV7-9 and TRBJ2-1; D might be TRBD1 (5 bases). Trimming took off 1 base at V and 9 bases at J, with 16 bases between the two ends. The CDR3 runs to 15 residues. CDR1 and CDR2 (germline): SEHNR, FQNEAQ (reference sequence).